The rows below give T cell receptor beta chains drawn from one sample of a study of CD8 T cells in Susac syndrome. Using its own MiXCR run on the immunoSEQ multiplex PCR reads, TCRdb lists one record per CDR3 protein. The sample carries 160,000 or so distinct CDR3 sequences, around 96% recorded once. Sequenced material: CD4+ T cells from PBMCs. The receptor source for this set is a human donor with Susac syndrome. Both conserved end residues are trimmed from each CDR3. The order of the fields is V gene, J gene, CDR3 protein.

TRBV5-4,TRBJ2-5,ASSLVGGGETQY
TRBV4-1,TRBJ2-7,ASSQDSGAGSYEQY
TRBV12-3/TRBV12-4,TRBJ2-5,ASTSAETQY
TRBV6-2/TRBV6-3,TRBJ2-1,ASSTRRNEQF
TRBV19,TRBJ2-6,ASTVGDRQANVLT
TRBV14,TRBJ2-6,ASSPPNRASGANVLT
TRBV5-5,TRBJ2-7,ASSYQYPGSYEQY
TRBV3-1,TRBJ1-1,ASSPGSVTEAF
TRBV12-3/TRBV12-4,TRBJ2-3,ASRGLSTDTQY
TRBV6-1,TRBJ2-3,ASRSGTIGDTQY
TRBV19,TRBJ2-4,ASSSGGDIQY
TRBV7-8,TRBJ1-3,ASSWNQGNTIY
TRBV13,TRBJ1-1,ASRERVEAF
TRBV6-5,TRBJ1-2,ASWEWGGYT
TRBV25-1,TRBJ1-2,ASSERDRVPPWDYGYT
TRBV3-1,TRBJ2-2,ASSRQGDGELF
TRBV20-1,TRBJ2-5,SALGGLAGGETQY
TRBV6-5,TRBJ2-1,ASAPLAGGENEQF
TRBV19,TRBJ2-1,ASSILAGGRKNEQF
TRBV5-6,TRBJ2-1,ASSSPSGSVNEQF
TRBV29-1,TRBJ1-1,SVEPDMNTEAF
TRBV12-3/TRBV12-4,TRBJ2-3,ASIHLGGGADTQY
TRBV9,TRBJ2-3,ASSVGGGTYTDTQY
TRBV6-6,TRBJ1-2,ASSYASNYGYT
TRBV29-1,TRBJ2-7,SVEIGRGEQY
TRBV27,TRBJ1-6,ASSFSRDSSYSPLH
TRBV4-3,TRBJ1-1,ASSQDRFDRAAF
TRBV12-3/TRBV12-4,TRBJ2-6,ASSSSGANVLT
TRBV9,TRBJ2-7,ASSPAVSPRLEQY
TRBV20-1,TRBJ2-7,SAREERGLAEQY
TRBV10-2,TRBJ1-1,ASSVTGQLNTEAF
TRBV6-5,TRBJ1-2,ASSYSTTAQHGYT
TRBV5-1,TRBJ2-1,ASSLYLSSYNEQF
TRBV18,TRBJ1-6,ASSPSFAAPLH
TRBV12-3/TRBV12-4,TRBJ2-1,ASKVLNEQF
TRBV6-5,TRBJ2-2,ASSYSTGGGTGELF
TRBV3-1,TRBJ1-6,ASSHPSQGARTLH
TRBV5-1,TRBJ2-2,ASSAGTSGVPGELF
TRBV6-2/TRBV6-3,TRBJ2-7,ASSSWGPTYEQY
TRBV25-1,TRBJ2-7,ASSGYDTLSSYEQY
TRBV20-1,TRBJ1-2,SARGAGVGYT
TRBV29-1,TRBJ2-1,SAGGLAGGNEQF
TRBV7-3,TRBJ2-1,ASSLTLAGGALYNEQF
TRBV12-3/TRBV12-4,TRBJ2-1,ASSDLFPNEQF
TRBV25-1,TRBJ2-5,ASSSHGKVQETQY
TRBV5-4,TRBJ2-7,ASSRGGQGSYEQY
TRBV21-1,TRBJ2-1,ASSKNSNNEQF
TRBV25-1,TRBJ2-3,ASSETTDHITDTQY
TRBV20-1,TRBJ2-1,SASLLAGGYNEQF
TRBV14,TRBJ1-6,ASSQTDSSNSPLH
TRBV20-1,TRBJ1-6,SAREGTGYPPLH
TRBV5-6,TRBJ1-1,ANSGDMNTEAF